The sample holds a few counts of the clone carrying this TCR beta chain. Deletions cut 5 bases from V and 4 bases from J, with 14 bases between. This CDR3 has 14 residues. Germline CDR1 and CDR2: MNHEY and SVGEGT. TCRdb reprocessed the 5' RACE reads with MiXCR, giving one entry per CDR3 protein. The repertoire has about 320,000 distinct CDR3 sequences, roughly 10% of them found once; the top ten carry about 3.5%. This record comes from a study of T cells after yellow fever vaccination. The wider study: Those fractions that held only low numbers of cells were prepared using the SMART-Seq v4 Ultra Low Input RNA kit.

The source of this sequence is a young man who received the YFV17D yellow fever vaccine. This chain uses TRBV6-2 or TRBV6-3 with TRBJ1-2; TRBD1 is a possible D gene (5 bases). Source: CD4+ T cells sorted from PBMCs, taken 45 days after the yellow fever booster vaccination. CDR3 region: CASSRLWGSYGYTF. CDR3 nucleotide sequence: TGTGCCAGCAGTCGGCTCTGGGGGAGCTATGGCTACACCTTC.